These 23 T cell receptor beta chains originate from one sample sequenced in a study of blood T cells in healthy people across ages. A second PCR of about 6 to 11 cycles used a sample-barcoded 5' primer and a J-beta primer mix. TCRdb ran MiXCR on the 5' RACE reads and lists one entry per CDR3 protein. The table lists 1.5 million or so distinct CDR3 sequences, 35% to 45% of them singletons, with 4% in the top ten. Sequencing was carried out using blood. The receptors here all came from a woman younger than 30 in good health.

This clonotype has a handful of counts. V and J are TRBV2 and TRBJ1-4; maybe TRBD1 (6 bases). The V end lost 7 bases, the J end lost 2 bases, and 14 bases lay between the germline ends. There are 15 residues in the CDR3. Germline loops: CDR1 SNHLY, CDR2 FYNNEI. CDR3: CASIFFRGTNEKLFF. CDR3 sequence (DNA): TGTGCCAGCATTTTTTTCAGGGGCACTAATGAAAAACTGTTTTTT.

This clonotype was seen more than once but under ten times. The rearrangement uses TRBV25-1 and TRBJ2-5, with TRBD1 identical over 9 bases. The J call is uncertain, as TRBJ2-4 better fits the DNA end. Germline CDR1 reads MGHDK; CDR2 reads SYGVNS. This CDR3 is 15 amino acids long. The CDR3 bases are TGTGCCAGCAGTGAAATGGGACAGGGTAAAAACATTCAGTACTTC. Protein: CASSEMGQGKNIQYF.

This sequence joins TRBV27 and TRBJ2-7; D is unresolved. CDR1 and CDR2 from the germline V gene are MNHEY and SMNVEV (reference sequence). V was shortened by 5 bases and J by 3 bases, with 14 bases between the two germline ends. The length of the CDR3 is 14 residues. CDR3 nucleotide sequence: TGTGCCAGCAGTGTTGCTGACGAAGGCTACGAGCAGTACTTC. Translating it yields CASSVADEGYEQYF.

V and J are TRBV12-3 or TRBV12-4 and TRBJ1-1; a possible D gene is TRBD1 (5 bases). CDR3 length: 12 amino acids. With 6 bases removed from V and 6 bases from J, the gap between germline ends came to 11 bases. In nucleotides, the CDR3 is TGTGCCAGCAGGGGGGGTAACTCTGAAGCTTTCTTT. Its protein is CASRGGNSEAFF.

In the case of this clonotype: At one end the junction does not follow the germline gene, possibly because of a read error. This chain connects TRBV5-1 to TRBJ2-3; D is unresolved. The CDR3 is 13 residues long. CDR1 SGHRS and CDR2 YFSETQ come from the germline V gene. The CDR3: CVSSFSGTDTQYF. CDR3 bases: TGCGTCAGCAGCTTTTCGGGCACAGATACGCAGTATTTT.

The CDR3 region has the DNA TGTGCCAGCAGTGACCCCGGGGATGGCTACACCTTC. It yields the protein CASSDPGDGYTF. The chain carries TRBV6-4 and TRBJ1-2; D remains unclear. Deletions cut 2 bases from V and 6 bases from J, with 7 bases between. Germline CDR1 and CDR2: MRHNA and SNTAGT. The CDR3 spans 12 residues.

The rearrangement uses TRBV15 and TRBJ2-7, with unresolved D. CDR1 and CDR2 from the germline V gene are LNHNV and YYDKDF (reference sequence). This CDR3 is 16 amino acids long. The V gene lost 0 bases and the J gene lost 4 bases, with 16 bases spanning the gap. In nucleotides, the CDR3 is TGTGCCACCAGCAGAGAGTACACCCCTTATGGATACGAGCAGTACTTC. Residues: CATSREYTPYGYEQYF.

In its sample, this clonotype was seen a few times. One end of the junction does not line up with germline, which may come from a read error. V gene TRBV14 combines with J gene TRBJ1-1; 9 nucleotides match TRBD1. Germline V CDR1 and CDR2: SGHDN, FVKESK. This CDR3 is 15 amino acids long. The CDR3 here is CASSQVRGQGSEAFF. In nucleotides, the CDR3 is TGTGCCAGTAGCCAAGTTCGGGGACAGGGCTCTGAAGCTTTCTTT.

This chain uses TRBV7-9 with TRBJ1-2; 7 nucleotides match TRBD1. Germline V gene data show CDR1 as SEHNR and CDR2 as FQNEAQ (reference sequence). The V segment lost 4 bases and the J segment 6 bases; nucleotides outside the gene matches: 11. The CDR3 loop spans 15 amino acids. The CDR3 coding sequence is TGTGCCAGCAGCTCTAGGAGTGGAGGGGGCGATGGCTACACCTTC. It yields the protein CASSSRSGGGDGYTF.

This clonotype occurred once. This chain links TRBV7-8 with TRBJ2-7; no clear D. The V gene's germline CDR1 is SGHVS and CDR2 FQNEAQ. V lost 5 bases and J 6 bases, leaving 14 bases between the germline ends. The CDR3 has 13 residues. CDR3 in DNA: TGTGCCAGCAGCGTGGGAACATATGGCGAGCAGTACTTC. Amino acid sequence: CASSVGTYGEQYF.

CDR3 nucleotides: TGTGCCAGCAGTTACTCTGGAGGTGTCCTGACTTTC. Translation gives CASSYSGGVLTF. The rearrangement joins TRBV6-5 to TRBJ2-6; D may be TRBD2 (5 bases). The germline V gene encodes CDR1 MNHEY and CDR2 SVGAGI. This CDR3 has 12 amino acids. V dropped 0 bases and J dropped 13 bases, with 7 bases sitting between them.

This clonotype turned up a few times. The rearrangement joins TRBV7-2 to TRBJ1-2; 7 nucleotides agree with TRBD1. This CDR3 spans 16 amino acids. Germline assignment: CDR1 SGHTA and CDR2 FQGNSA. V dropped 5 bases and J dropped 1; count of bases not matched to a gene: 10. In DNA form, the CDR3 reads TGTGCCAGCAGCAGAAGGACAGGCGAAGTTAACTATGGCTACACCTTC. Its protein is CASSRRTGEVNYGYTF. The whole variable domain, remainder taken from reference TRBV7-2 and TRBJ1-2, is GAGVSQSPSNKVTEKGKDVELRCDPISGHTALYWYRQSLGQGLEFLIYFQGNSAPDKSGLPSDRFSAERTGGSVSTLTIQRTQQEDSAVYLCASSRRTGEVNYGYTFGSGTRLTVV.

This clonotype was detected only a few times. The gene calls are TRBV7-9 and TRBJ2-1; D unclear. The CDR3 sequence is 16 residues long. Germline CDR1 is SEHNR and CDR2 is FQNEAQ (reference sequence). The V gene lost 5 bases and the J gene lost 5 bases, with 19 bases spanning the gap. CDR3 bases: TGTGCCAGCAGCCAGACTCTATCATCCTACAACAATGAGCAGTTCTTC. It translates to CASSQTLSSYNNEQFF.

This clonotype has more than one count but fewer than ten. J is TRBJ1-2 and V is TRBV9; 8 bases are shared with TRBD1. The germline V gene has CDR1 SGDLS and CDR2 YYNGEE. This CDR3 has 16 residues. J lost 8 bases, V lost 0 bases, and 12 bases had no gene match. The CDR3 here is CASSVVETRTGKGYTF. CDR3 in DNA: TGTGCCAGCAGCGTAGTGGAGACCAGGACAGGGAAAGGCTACACCTTC. The variable domain in full, completed from reference TRBV9 and TRBJ1-2, reads DSGVTQTPKHLITATGQRVTLRCSPRSGDLSVYWYQQSLDQGLQFLIQYYNGEERAKGNILERFSAQQFPDLHSELNLSSLELGDSALYFCASSVVETRTGKGYTFGSGTRLTVV.

The chain joins TRBV29-1 to TRBJ2-4; maybe TRBD1 (5 bases). The V gene lost 7 bases and the J gene lost 5 bases, with 15 bases spanning the gap. This CDR3 comprises 13 residues. Germline lookup yields CDR1 SQVTM and CDR2 ANQGSEA. The CDR3 loop is CSGLGAWENIQYF. The CDR3 DNA reads TGCAGCGGATTAGGGGCTTGGGAAAACATTCAGTACTTC.

This clonotype was recorded a few times. The chain combines TRBV6-1 with TRBJ1-2; D might be TRBD1 (5 bases). The CDR3 has 13 amino acids. With 7 bases removed from V and 5 bases from J, the gap between germline ends came to 14 bases. Germline-derived CDR1 and CDR2 are MNHNS and SASEGT. The CDR3 DNA follows: TGTGCCAGCACCTCCCGTTGGGGGTATGGCTACACCTTC. Translating it yields CASTSRWGYGYTF.

As to this clonotype: One base away lies a much larger clone, so this may be a sequencing read error. The chain links TRBV7-3 to TRBJ2-1; 7 bases are a match to TRBD2. This CDR3 has 14 residues. J lost 5 bases, V lost 2 bases, and 3 bases had no gene match. Germline V gene lookup returns CDR1 SGHTA and CDR2 FQGTGA. The CDR3 DNA follows: TGTGCCAGCAGCTTAGCGGGAGAGCACAATGAGCAGTTCTTC. It yields the protein CASSLAGEHNEQFF. The whole variable domain, remainder taken from reference TRBV7-3 and TRBJ2-1, is GAGVSQTPSNKVTEKGKYVELRCDPISGHTALYWYRQSLGQGPEFLIYFQGTGAADDSGLPNDRFFAVRPEGSVSTLKIQRTERGDSAVYLCASSLAGEHNEQFFGPGTRLTVL.

This chain joins TRBV29-1 and TRBJ2-2; a possible D gene is TRBD2 (6 bases). This CDR3 is 13 amino acids long. Germline V gives CDR1 SQVTM, CDR2 ANQGSEA. V was cut by 6 bases and J by 5 bases, with 13 bases left in between. The CDR3 is CSVGGRLTGELFF. The CDR3 nucleotides are TGCAGCGTGGGGGGACGACTGACCGGGGAGCTGTTTTTT.

The rearrangement joins TRBV20-1 to TRBJ2-5; 8 nucleotides agree with TRBD1. CDR1 DFQATT and CDR2 SNEGSKA come from the germline V gene (reference sequence). J gave up 11 bases and V 3 bases, and 5 bases lay outside the gene matches. This CDR3 is 11 amino acids long. The CDR3 sequence is CSASDTGGQYF. CDR3 nucleotides: TGCAGTGCTAGTGATACAGGGGGGCAGTACTTC.

The chain has TRBV7-9 and TRBJ2-5; the D gene is possibly TRBD1 (5 bases). The J call may be incorrect, as the DNA end agrees better with TRBJ2-7. The CDR3 spans 14 residues. Germline CDR1 is SEHNR and CDR2 is FQNEAQ (reference sequence). The CDR3 sequence is CASSPRQSRYEQYF. Written as DNA, the CDR3 is TGTGCCAGCAGCCCCCGACAGAGCCGCTACGAGCAGTACTTC.

This clonotype was detected only a few times. The genes are TRBV7-9 and TRBJ1-5; 8 nucleotides match TRBD1. The trim removed 5 bases at V and 0 bases at J, leaving 15 bases unmatched. This CDR3 contains 19 residues. Germline CDR1 reads SEHNR; CDR2 reads FQNEAQ (reference sequence). The CDR3 DNA reads as TGTGCCAGCAGCAGTTTCCCAGGGGGCGATCTACTTAGCAATCAGCCCCAGCATTTT. It is translated as CASSSFPGGDLLSNQPQHF. Based on the CDR3 plus reference TRBV7-9 and TRBJ1-5, the full variable domain is DTGVSQNPRHKITKRGQNVTFRCDPISEHNRLYWYRQTLGQGPEFLTYFQNEAQLEKSRLLSDRFSAERPKGSFSTLEIQRTEQGDSAMYLCASSSFPGGDLLSNQPQHFGDGTRLSIL.

The V and J genes are TRBV20-1 and TRBJ2-7, with D perhaps TRBD1 or TRBD2 (5 bases each). Germline V gene data show CDR1 as DFQATT and CDR2 as SNEGSKA (reference sequence). V lost 5 bases, J lost 0 bases, and 8 bases lay in between. The CDR3 covers 12 residues. The CDR3 protein is CSAEGSSYEQYF. Written as DNA, the CDR3 is TGCAGTGCTGAGGGGTCCTCCTACGAGCAGTACTTC.

The J gene is TRBJ2-4, the V gene TRBV2; D perhaps matches TRBD2 (5 bases). The J call is doubtful: the DNA matches TRBJ2-7 better. CDR1 SNHLY and CDR2 FYNNEI come from the germline V gene. The CDR3 consists of 14 residues. The CDR3 bases are TGTGCCAGCAGTGAAATTGGAGGCACCTACGAGCAGTACTTC. Translation gives CASSEIGGTYEQYF.